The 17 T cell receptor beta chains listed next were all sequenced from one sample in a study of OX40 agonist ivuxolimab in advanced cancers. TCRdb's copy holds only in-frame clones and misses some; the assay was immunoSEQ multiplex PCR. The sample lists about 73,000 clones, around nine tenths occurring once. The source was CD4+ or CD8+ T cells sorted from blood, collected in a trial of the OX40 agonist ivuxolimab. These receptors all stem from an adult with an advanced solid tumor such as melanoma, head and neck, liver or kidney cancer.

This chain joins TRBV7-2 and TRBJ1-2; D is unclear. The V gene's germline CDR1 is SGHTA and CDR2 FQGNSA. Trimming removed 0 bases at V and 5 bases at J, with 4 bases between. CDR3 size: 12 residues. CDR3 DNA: TGTGCCAGCAGCTTAGCGGGTTATGGCTACACCTTC. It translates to CASSLAGYGYTF.

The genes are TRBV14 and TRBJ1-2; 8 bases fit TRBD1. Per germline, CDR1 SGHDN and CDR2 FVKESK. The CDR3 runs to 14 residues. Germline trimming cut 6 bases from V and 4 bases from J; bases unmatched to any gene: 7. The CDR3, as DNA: TGTGCCAGCAGGAGGACAGGGAATAGCTATGGCTACACCTTC. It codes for CASRRTGNSYGYTF.

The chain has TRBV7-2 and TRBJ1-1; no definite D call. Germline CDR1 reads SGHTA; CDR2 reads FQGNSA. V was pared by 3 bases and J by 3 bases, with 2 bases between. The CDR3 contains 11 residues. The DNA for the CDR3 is TGTGCCAGCAGCTTCGACACTGAAGCTTTCTTT. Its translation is CASSFDTEAFF.

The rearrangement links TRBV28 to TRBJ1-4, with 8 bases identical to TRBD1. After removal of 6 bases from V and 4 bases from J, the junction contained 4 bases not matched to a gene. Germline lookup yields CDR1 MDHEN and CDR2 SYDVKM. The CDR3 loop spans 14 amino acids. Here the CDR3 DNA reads TGTGCCAGCAGGGGACAGGTTCTTAATGAAAAACTGTTTTTT. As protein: CASRGQVLNEKLFF. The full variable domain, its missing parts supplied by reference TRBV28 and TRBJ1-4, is DVKVTQSSRYLVKRTGEKVFLECVQDMDHENMFWYRQDPGLGLRLIYFSYDVKMKEKGDIPEGYSVSREKKERFSLILESASTNQTSMYLCASRGQVLNEKLFFGSGTQLSVL.

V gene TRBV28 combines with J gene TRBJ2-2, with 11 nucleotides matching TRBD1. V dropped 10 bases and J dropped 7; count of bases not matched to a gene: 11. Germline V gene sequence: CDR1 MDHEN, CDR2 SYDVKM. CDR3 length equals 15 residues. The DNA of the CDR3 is TGTGCCACCACAGGGACAGGGGGACGAGGCGGGGAGCTGTTTTTT. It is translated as CATTGTGGRGGELFF. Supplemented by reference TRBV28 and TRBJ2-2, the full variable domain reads DVKVTQSSRYLVKRTGEKVFLECVQDMDHENMFWYRQDPGLGLRLIYFSYDVKMKEKGDIPEGYSVSREKKERFSLILESASTNQTSMYLCATTGTGGRGGELFFGEGSRLTVL.

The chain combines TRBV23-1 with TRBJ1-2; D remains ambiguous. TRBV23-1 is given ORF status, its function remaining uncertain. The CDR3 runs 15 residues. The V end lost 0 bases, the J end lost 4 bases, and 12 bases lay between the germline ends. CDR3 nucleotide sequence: TGCGCCAGCAGTCAATCATGGCAGCCGACCTATGGCTACACCTTC. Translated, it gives CASSQSWQPTYGYTF.

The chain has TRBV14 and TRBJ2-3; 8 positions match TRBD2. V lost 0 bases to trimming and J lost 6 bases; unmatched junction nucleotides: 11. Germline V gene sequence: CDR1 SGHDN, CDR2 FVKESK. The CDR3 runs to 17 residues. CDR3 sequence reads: CASSQDRQAGAADTQYF. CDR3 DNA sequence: TGTGCCAGCAGCCAAGATCGTCAAGCGGGGGCCGCGGATACGCAGTATTTT.

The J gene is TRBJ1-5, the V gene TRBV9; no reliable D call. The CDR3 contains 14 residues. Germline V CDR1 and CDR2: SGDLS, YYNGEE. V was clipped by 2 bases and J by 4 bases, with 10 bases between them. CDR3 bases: TGTGCCAGCAGCGTTACGGGGTCTAATCAGCCCCAGCATTTT. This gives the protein CASSVTGSNQPQHF.

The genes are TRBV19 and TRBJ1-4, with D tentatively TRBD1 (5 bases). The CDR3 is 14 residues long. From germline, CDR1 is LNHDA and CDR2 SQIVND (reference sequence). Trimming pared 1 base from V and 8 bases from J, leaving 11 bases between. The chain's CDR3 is CASSIAQGEEKLFF. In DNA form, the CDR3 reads TGTGCCAGTAGTATAGCCCAGGGCGAGGAAAAACTGTTTTTT.

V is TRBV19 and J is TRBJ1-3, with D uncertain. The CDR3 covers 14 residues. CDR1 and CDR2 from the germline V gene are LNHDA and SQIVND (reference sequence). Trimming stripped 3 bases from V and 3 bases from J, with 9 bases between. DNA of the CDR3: TGTGCCAGTAGTATGGAGACACTTGGAAACACCATATATTTT. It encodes CASSMETLGNTIYF.

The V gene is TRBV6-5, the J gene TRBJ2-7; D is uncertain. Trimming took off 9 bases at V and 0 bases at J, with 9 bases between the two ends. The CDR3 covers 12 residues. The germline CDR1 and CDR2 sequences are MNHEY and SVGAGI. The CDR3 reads CASETSSYEQYF. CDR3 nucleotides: TGTGCCAGTGAGACATCCTCCTACGAGCAGTACTTC.

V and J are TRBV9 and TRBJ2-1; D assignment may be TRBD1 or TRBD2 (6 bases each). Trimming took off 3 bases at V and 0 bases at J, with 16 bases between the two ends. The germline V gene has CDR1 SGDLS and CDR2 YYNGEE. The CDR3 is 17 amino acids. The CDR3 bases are TGTGCCAGCAGCGAGCGGGCCCGGGGGCGCTCCTACAATGAGCAGTTCTTC. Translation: CASSERARGRSYNEQFF.

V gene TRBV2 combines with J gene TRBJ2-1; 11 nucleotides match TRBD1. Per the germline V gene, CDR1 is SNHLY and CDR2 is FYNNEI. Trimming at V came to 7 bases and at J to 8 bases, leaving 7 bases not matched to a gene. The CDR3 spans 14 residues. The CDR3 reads CASTPGQGVHEQFF. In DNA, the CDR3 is TGTGCCAGCACCCCGGGACAGGGGGTCCATGAGCAGTTCTTC.

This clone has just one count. CDR3 sequence reads: CAWRVRGGTDTQYF. The DNA for the CDR3 is TGTGCCTGGAGGGTCCGGGGGGGCACAGATACGCAGTATTTT. This chain connects TRBV30 to TRBJ2-3; TRBD2 aligns across 7 bases. J was trimmed by 1 base and V by 3 bases; bases with no gene match: 4. This CDR3 is built from 14 residues. Germline V gene sequence: CDR1 GTSNPN, CDR2 SVGIG (reference sequence).

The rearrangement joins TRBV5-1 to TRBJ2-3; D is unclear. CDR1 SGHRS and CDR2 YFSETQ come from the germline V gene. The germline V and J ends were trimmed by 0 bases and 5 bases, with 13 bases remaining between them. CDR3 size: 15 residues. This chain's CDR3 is CASSLDSPRVDTQYF. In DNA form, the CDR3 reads TGCGCCAGCAGCTTGGATTCCCCTCGAGTAGATACGCAGTATTTT. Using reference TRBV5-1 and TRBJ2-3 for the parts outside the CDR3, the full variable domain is KAGVTQTPRYLIKTRGQQVTLSCSPISGHRSVSWYQQTPGQGLQFLFEYFSETQRNKGNFPGRFSGRQFSNSRSEMNVSTLELGDSALYLCASSLDSPRVDTQYFGPGTRLTVL.

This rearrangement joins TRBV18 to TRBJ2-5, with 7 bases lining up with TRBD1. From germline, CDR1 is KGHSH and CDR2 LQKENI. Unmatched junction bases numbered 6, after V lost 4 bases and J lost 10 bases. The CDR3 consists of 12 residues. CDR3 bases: TGTGCCAGCTCACTATCGGGACAGCTCCAGTACTTC. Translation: CASSLSGQLQYF.

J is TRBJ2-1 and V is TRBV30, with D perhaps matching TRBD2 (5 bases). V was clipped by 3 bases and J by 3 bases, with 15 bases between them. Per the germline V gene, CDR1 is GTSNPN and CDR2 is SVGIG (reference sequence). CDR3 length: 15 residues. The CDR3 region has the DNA TGTGCCTGGAGCCGAACGGAGGTGGGCTACAATGAGCAGTTCTTC. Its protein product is CAWSRTEVGYNEQFF.